Each of the 30 T cell receptor beta chains below was sequenced from the same sample in a study of cytomegalovirus exposure and HLA in healthy donors. This table comes from immunoSEQ multiplex PCR, and its TCRdb copy is limited to in-frame clones, with some not included. In the table there are under 150,000 clones, roughly nine tenths of which are singletons. Sample: PBMCs. These receptors all come from a man between 18 and 29 years old in good health and CMV-seronegative.

This rearrangement joins TRBV11-2 to TRBJ2-7, with TRBD2 identical over 8 bases. CDR3 length equals 14 residues. Germline CDR1 is SGHAT and CDR2 is FQNNGV. The junction had 7 bases not matched to a gene; V was cut back by 5 bases and J by 4 bases. The CDR3: CASSPREGPYEQYF. The CDR3, as DNA: TGTGCCAGCAGCCCCCGGGAGGGGCCGTACGAGCAGTACTTC.

This chain links TRBV29-1 with TRBJ2-5, with D maybe TRBD2 (5 bases). V shed 3 bases and J shed 1 base, with 6 bases lying between them. The CDR3 runs to 12 residues. Germline V gene data show CDR1 as SQVTM and CDR2 as ANQGSEA. For the CDR3, the DNA is TGCAGCGTTGACCGGGGCCAAGAGACCCAGTACTTC. The encoded protein is CSVDRGQETQYF.

This chain links TRBV2 with TRBJ1-1, with 12 bases fitting TRBD1. J was trimmed by 11 bases and V by 5 bases; bases with no gene match: 9. This CDR3 comprises 14 residues. Germline CDR1 SNHLY, CDR2 FYNNEI. The DNA of the CDR3 is TGTGCCAGCAGTACGGGACAGGGGGCCGTTGGGGCTTTCTTT. Protein sequence: CASSTGQGAVGAFF. Supplemented by reference TRBV2 and TRBJ1-1, the full variable domain reads EPEVTQTPSHQVTQMGQEVILRCVPISNHLYFYWYRQILGQKVEFLVSFYNNEISEKSEIFDDQFSVERPDGSNFTLKIRSTKLEDSAMYFCASSTGQGAVGAFFGQGTRLTVV.

This clone came up a few times. This specimen includes other DNA sequences encoding the same CDR3. This rearrangement joins TRBV7-9 to TRBJ2-5; weak D call: TRBD1 (5 bases). The germline V and J ends were trimmed by 1 base and 5 bases, with 8 bases remaining between them. The CDR3 has 13 residues. Germline V gene data show CDR1 as SEHNR and CDR2 as FQNEAQ (reference sequence). Here the CDR3 reads CASSLDRQETQYF. Written as DNA, the CDR3 is TGTGCCAGCAGCTTAGACAGGCAGGAGACCCAGTACTTC.

This chain joins TRBV6-6 and TRBJ2-7, with a possible D match to TRBD2 (6 bases). This CDR3 spans 11 amino acids. The germline V gene has CDR1 MNHNY and CDR2 SVGAGI (reference sequence). Trimming cost V 8 bases and J 1 base, with 6 bases left between them. CDR3 loop: CASGTSYEQYF. CDR3 coding DNA: TGTGCCAGCGGGACTTCCTACGAGCAGTACTTC.

The genes are TRBV5-1 and TRBJ1-3; D gene uncertain. Trimming took off 5 bases at V and 0 bases at J, with 9 bases between the two ends. The CDR3 runs to 14 residues. CDR1 and CDR2 (germline): SGHRS, YFSETQ. The CDR3 coding sequence is TGCGCCAGCAGGGAGATTGGCTCTGGAAACACCATATATTTT. Translated: CASREIGSGNTIYF.

V and J are TRBV28 and TRBJ2-7, with D tentatively TRBD1 (5 bases). This CDR3 has 14 amino acids. V was shortened by 6 bases and J by 3 bases, with 15 bases between the two germline ends. Germline loops: CDR1 MDHEN, CDR2 SYDVKM. CDR3 loop: CASSTRQKDYEQYF. CDR3 nucleotide sequence: TGTGCCAGCAGCACCCGACAGAAAGACTACGAGCAGTACTTC.

Turning to this clone: Other nucleotide sequences in the sample specify the same CDR3. The V and J genes are TRBV27 and TRBJ1-5; TRBD1 aligns across 9 bases. With V trimmed by 5 bases and J by 6 bases, 8 bases remained unmatched. Germline V gene sequence: CDR1 MNHEY, CDR2 SMNVEV (reference sequence). There are 15 residues in the CDR3. CDR3 residues: CASSLTGGAGQPQHF. The DNA of the CDR3 is TGTGCCAGCAGTCTTACAGGGGGCGCAGGTCAGCCCCAGCATTTT.

The chain joins TRBV9 to TRBJ1-4; D is unclear. Germline V lookup: CDR1 SGDLS, CDR2 YYNGEE. The V end lost 0 bases, the J end lost 3 bases, and 9 bases lay between the germline ends. The CDR3 consists of 15 residues. The CDR3 protein is CASSVEGGSNEKLFF. CDR3 nucleotides: TGTGCCAGCAGCGTAGAAGGAGGGTCTAATGAAAAACTGTTTTTT. Full variable domain (missing parts from reference TRBV9 and TRBJ1-4): DSGVTQTPKHLITATGQRVTLRCSPRSGDLSVYWYQQSLDQGLQFLIQYYNGEERAKGNILERFSAQQFPDLHSELNLSSLELGDSALYFCASSVEGGSNEKLFFGSGTQLSVL.

This sequence joins TRBV23-1 and TRBJ1-2; maybe TRBD1 (6 bases). TRBV23-1 is given ORF status, its function remaining uncertain. The CDR3 is made up of 16 amino acids. V lost 0 bases, J lost 2 bases, and 13 bases lay in between. The CDR3 sequence is CASSQSSHRVNYGYTF. Written as DNA, the CDR3 is TGCGCCAGCAGTCAATCGTCACACAGGGTAAACTATGGCTACACCTTC.

The chain is built from TRBV30 and TRBJ2-1; D gene ambiguous. Trimming removed 0 bases at V and 5 bases at J, with 14 bases between. Germline V gene data show CDR1 as GTSNPN and CDR2 as SVGIG (reference sequence). The CDR3 extends over 15 amino acids. For the CDR3, the DNA is TGTGCCTGGAGTGTACTTCTAGTTCCCAACAATGAGCAGTTCTTC. It specifies CAWSVLLVPNNEQFF. The full variable domain, rest sourced from reference TRBV30 and TRBJ2-1, is SQTIHQWPATLVQPVGSPLSLECTVEGTSNPNLYWYRQAAGRGLQLLFYSVGIGQISSEVPQNLSASRPQDRQFILSSKKLLLSDSGFYLCAWSVLLVPNNEQFFGPGTRLTVL.

The V and J genes are TRBV5-1 and TRBJ2-5; tentatively, D is TRBD1 (6 bases). The germline V gene has CDR1 SGHRS and CDR2 YFSETQ. V was trimmed by 2 bases and J by 2 bases, leaving 10 bases between them. This CDR3 spans 14 amino acids. CDR3 in amino acids: CASSFSGTQETQYF. The CDR3 region has the DNA TGCGCCAGCAGCTTCTCCGGGACACAAGAGACCCAGTACTTC.

The chain couples TRBV2 to TRBJ2-5; tentative D call: TRBD2 (5 bases). This CDR3 has 12 residues. The V gene's germline CDR1 is SNHLY and CDR2 FYNNEI. Trimming took 6 bases from V and 2 from J, leaving 7 bases between them. This CDR3 reads CASRRVQETQYF. The DNA of the CDR3 is TGTGCCAGCAGGCGGGTACAAGAGACCCAGTACTTC. Together with reference TRBV2 and TRBJ2-5, the CDR3 gives the full variable domain: EPEVTQTPSHQVTQMGQEVILRCVPISNHLYFYWYRQILGQKVEFLVSFYNNEISEKSEIFDDQFSVERPDGSNFTLKIRSTKLEDSAMYFCASRRVQETQYFGPGTRLLVL.

Comment on this clone: The junction departs from the called germline gene at one end, perhaps through a read error. The CDR3 bases are TGTGCCAGTAGTATATCGACAGGATTCTCCTCCGAGCAGTACTTC. Translated, it gives CASSISTGFSSEQYF. This chain connects TRBV19 to TRBJ2-7; D may be TRBD1 (6 bases). This CDR3 contains 15 residues. Germline V gives CDR1 LNHDA, CDR2 SQIVND (reference sequence).

V usage is TRBV5-1 and J usage is TRBJ2-5; D gene uncertain. The V gene's germline CDR1 is SGHRS and CDR2 YFSETQ. V was cut by 0 bases and J by 5 bases, with 8 bases left in between. The CDR3 sequence is 13 residues long. The CDR3 region is CASSLGSRETQYF. In nucleotides, the CDR3 is TGCGCCAGCAGCTTGGGGTCCAGGGAGACCCAGTACTTC.

This sequence joins TRBV27 and TRBJ2-1, with a weak D call TRBD1 (6 bases). With 2 bases removed from V and 4 bases from J, the gap between germline ends came to 12 bases. This CDR3 contains 15 residues. In germline, CDR1 is MNHEY, CDR2 SMNVEV (reference sequence). CDR3 sequence reads: CASSLTGTFYNEQFF. CDR3 DNA sequence: TGTGCCAGCAGTTTAACCGGGACATTTTACAATGAGCAGTTCTTC.

The table lists this clone with a count of one. CDR3 nucleotide sequence: TGTGCCAGCAGTTTAACGGCAGGCTATGGCTACACCTTC. Residues: CASSLTAGYGYTF. This chain uses TRBV27 with TRBJ1-2; D uncertain. V was shortened by 2 bases and J by 4 bases, with 8 bases between the two germline ends. CDR1 is MNHEY and CDR2 is SMNVEV in the germline V gene (reference sequence). There are 13 residues in the CDR3.

This clone was seen only a few times. V gene TRBV7-6 combines with J gene TRBJ2-1, with 11 bases matching TRBD2. Germline V gives CDR1 SGHVS, CDR2 FNYEAQ. The CDR3 runs to 14 residues. Losses at the gene ends were 6 bases for V and 4 bases for J; bases not matched to a gene: 2. The CDR3 nucleotides read TGTGCCAGCAGTTCTAGCGGGGGGTACAATGAGCAGTTCTTC. Amino acids: CASSSSGGYNEQFF.

The chain uses TRBV15 and TRBJ1-5; D uncertain. Between the trimmed V and J ends, which lost 0 bases and 2 bases, there was a span of 5 bases. The CDR3 extends over 14 amino acids. The V gene's germline CDR1 is LNHNV and CDR2 YYDKDF (reference sequence). The CDR3 loop reads CATSRDSGNQPQHF. DNA of the CDR3: TGTGCCACCAGCAGAGACTCAGGCAATCAGCCCCAGCATTTT.

The V gene is TRBV18, the J gene TRBJ1-4; weak D call: TRBD1 (5 bases). In germline, CDR1 is KGHSH, CDR2 LQKENI. CDR3 length equals 13 residues. Trimming took off 2 bases at V and 8 bases at J, with 9 bases between the two ends. CDR3 in DNA: TGTGCCAGCTCACCAGGGGCACGAGAAAAACTGTTTTTT. It is translated as CASSPGAREKLFF.

The rearrangement links TRBV7-8 to TRBJ2-7, with D maybe TRBD1 (6 bases). This CDR3 is 13 amino acids long. CDR1 is SGHVS and CDR2 is FQNEAQ in the germline V gene. The V end was cut by 4 bases, the J end by 1 base, with 8 bases between. CDR3 residues: CASSSGASYEQYF. DNA of the CDR3: TGTGCCAGCAGCTCAGGGGCTTCCTACGAGCAGTACTTC.

This chain links TRBV9 with TRBJ2-1; weak D call: TRBD2 (5 bases). The CDR3 covers 14 residues. Trimming took off 4 bases at V and 7 bases at J, with 15 bases between the two ends. Germline CDR1 reads SGDLS; CDR2 reads YYNGEE. CDR3 sequence reads: CASSRPSGENEQFF. DNA for the CDR3: TGTGCCAGCAGCAGACCCAGCGGAGAAAATGAGCAGTTCTTC.

This chain joins TRBV5-4 and TRBJ2-3; D possibly corresponds to TRBD2 (5 bases). V was shortened by 5 bases and J by 2 bases, with 12 bases between the two germline ends. The CDR3 covers 14 residues. The germline V gene has CDR1 SGHNT and CDR2 YYREEE (reference sequence). The CDR3 DNA reads TGTGCCAGCAGTTTTGACTACAACACAGATACGCAGTATTTT. This sequence encodes CASSFDYNTDTQYF.

The CDR3 spells CASSWNRVGQPQHF. Written as DNA, the CDR3 is TGTGCCAGCAGCTGGAACAGGGTTGGTCAGCCCCAGCATTTT. The rearrangement joins TRBV5-6 to TRBJ1-5; TRBD1 might be the D (6 bases). With 3 bases removed from V and 6 bases from J, the gap between germline ends came to 13 bases. Germline lookup yields CDR1 SGHDT and CDR2 YYEEEE. This CDR3 is 14 amino acids long.

The chain carries TRBV10-3 and TRBJ2-7; 12 bases align to TRBD1. CDR3 length equals 15 residues. V gave up 5 bases and J gave up 6 bases; unmatched junction bases: 8. Germline V gives CDR1 ENHRY, CDR2 SYGVKD. Here the CDR3 reads CAISSLGTGGVEQYF. CDR3 DNA: TGTGCCATCAGTTCTCTGGGGACAGGGGGCGTCGAGCAGTACTTC.

The genes are TRBV4-2 and TRBJ1-2; no definite D call. This CDR3 comprises 11 residues. Germline V lookup: CDR1 LGHNA, CDR2 YNFKEQ. V lost 3 bases, J lost 8 bases, and 7 bases lay in between. The CDR3 bases are TGTGCCAGCAGCCACAACTTGGGCTACACCTTC. Translating gives CASSHNLGYTF.

In its sample, this clone was seen once. The rearrangement links TRBV19 to TRBJ1-5; 10 nucleotides line up with TRBD1. V lost 6 bases and J lost 5; bases outside the gene matches: 16. Germline CDR1 reads LNHDA; CDR2 reads SQIVND (reference sequence). The CDR3 covers 18 residues. The CDR3: CASRPRQGDRGRDQPQHF. The DNA of the CDR3 is TGTGCCAGTAGACCGCGCCAAGGGGACAGGGGAAGGGATCAGCCCCAGCATTTT.

The chain joins TRBV27 to TRBJ2-3; 7 positions match TRBD1. The CDR3 covers 12 residues. The germline CDR1 and CDR2 sequences are MNHEY and SMNVEV (reference sequence). After removal of 6 bases from V and 7 bases from J, the junction contained 4 bases not matched to a gene. The CDR3: CASRTGENTQYF. CDR3 DNA: TGTGCCAGCAGAACAGGGGAGAATACGCAGTATTTT.

This rearrangement joins TRBV11-2 to TRBJ2-7; D remains ambiguous. V gave up 1 base and J gave up 3 bases, with 10 bases separating them. CDR1 is SGHAT and CDR2 is FQNNGV in the germline V gene. This CDR3 comprises 14 residues. CDR3 residues: CASSLVVGDYEQYF. For the CDR3, the DNA is TGTGCCAGCAGCTTAGTTGTCGGAGACTACGAGCAGTACTTC.

The chain uses TRBV18 and TRBJ1-2; D is undetermined. The CDR3 is 13 residues long. Trimming pared 0 bases from V and 8 bases from J, leaving 10 bases between. Germline loops: CDR1 KGHSH, CDR2 LQKENI. The CDR3 here is CASSPPSTGGYTF. CDR3 DNA: TGTGCCAGCTCACCACCGTCGACGGGGGGCTACACCTTC.